A single TCR beta chain is shown here with its context. Sequence at one end of the junction differs from germline and may be a read error. Germline loops: CDR1 MGHDK, CDR2 SYGVNS. The CDR3 length is 14 residues. This sample was included in a study of CDR3 diversity in severe acne. In TCRdb, the PCR reads were re-called with MiXCR into one record per CDR3 protein. The data show over 85,000 distinct CDR3 sequences, 45% to 60% seen once. This TCR came from a male donor with acne. Sequences were obtained from blood. The V and J genes are TRBV25-1 and TRBJ1-5; no firm D call. The DNA of the CDR3 is TGTGCCAGCAGTGCGCGAGTTAGCAATCAGTCCCAGCATTTT. Its protein is CASSARVSNQSQHF. Together with reference TRBV25-1 and TRBJ1-5, the CDR3 gives the full variable domain: EADIYQTPRYLVIGTGKKITLECSQTMGHDKMYWYQQDPGMELHLIHYSYGVNSTEKGDLSSESTVSRIRTEHFPLTLESARPSHTSQYLCASSARVSNQSQHFGDGTRLSIL.